Presented here are 30 T cell receptor beta chains from one specimen sequenced in a study of shared clonotypes between healthy human individuals. This table comes from immunoSEQ multiplex PCR, and its TCRdb copy is limited to in-frame clones, with some not included. Counted here are more than 1.2 million clones, 97% to 99% occurring once; the ten biggest clones make up roughly 0.36%. The sample was naive CD4+ T cells sorted from blood. Subset defined: CD45RA+ positively selected. All receptors derive from a man younger than 45 in good health.

This clone was seen just once. The CDR3 protein is CARGSGRAGAGELFF. CDR3 nucleotides: TGTGCTAGGGGTAGCGGGAGGGCCGGCGCCGGGGAGCTGTTTTTT. This sequence joins TRBV7-9 and TRBJ2-2; TRBD2 matches 11 bases. This CDR3 region has 15 residues. Germline loops: CDR1 SEHNR, CDR2 FQNEAQ (reference sequence).

CDR3 nucleotides: TGCGCCAGCAGCTTGCAGACAGATCTCCAAGAGACCCAGTACTTC. It encodes CASSLQTDLQETQYF. This chain connects TRBV5-1 to TRBJ2-5; D is perhaps TRBD1 (5 bases). The CDR3 sequence is 15 residues long. Germline V CDR1 and CDR2: SGHRS, YFSETQ. Trimming left V 1 base short and J 1 base short, with 11 bases between.

CDR3 nucleotides: TGTGCCATCAGTGTGGCGGGCCCTGGCGGGGAGCTGTTTTTT. It translates to CAISVAGPGGELFF. The chain employs TRBV10-3 and TRBJ2-2, with TRBD2 as a possible D gene (5 bases). There are 14 residues in the CDR3. Germline CDR1 ENHRY, CDR2 SYGVKD. V lost 4 bases and J 7 bases, leaving 13 bases between the germline ends.

The chain has TRBV19 and TRBJ2-7; maybe TRBD2 (6 bases). CDR3 length: 14 residues. Germline V gene lookup returns CDR1 LNHDA and CDR2 SQIVND (reference sequence). V gave up 1 base and J gave up 6 bases, with 13 bases separating them. In DNA form, the CDR3 reads TGTGCCAGTAGTATAGGGGGGAAAGCGGGCGAGCAGTACTTC. This gives the protein CASSIGGKAGEQYF. Full variable domain (outside the CDR3, taken from reference TRBV19 and TRBJ2-7): DGGITQSPKYLFRKEGQNVTLSCEQNLNHDAMYWYRQDPGQGLRLIYYSQIVNDFQKGDIAEGYSVSREKKESFPLTVTSAQKNPTAFYLCASSIGGKAGEQYFGPGTRLTVT.

The chain couples TRBV4-3 to TRBJ2-7; D is undetermined. The CDR3 has 15 amino acids. Trimming took off 1 base at V and 6 bases at J, with 16 bases between the two ends. The germline gives CDR1 LGHNA, CDR2 YSLEER. The DNA for the CDR3 is TGCGCCAGCAGCCAAGGCCTAGGCGGCGGCCGCGAGCAGTACTTC. Its protein is CASSQGLGGGREQYF.

The chain combines TRBV25-1 with TRBJ1-2; 7 bases map to TRBD1. The CDR3 runs to 16 residues. J lost 4 bases, V lost 2 bases, and 10 bases had no gene match. Germline CDR1 MGHDK, CDR2 SYGVNS. CDR3 sequence reads: CASSEVGQGVSYGYTF. CDR3 nucleotide sequence: TGTGCCAGCAGTGAAGTTGGTCAGGGGGTTTCCTATGGCTACACCTTC.

The chain's CDR3 is CATLADRTDTQYF. The DNA of the CDR3 is TGTGCCACACTAGCGGACCGCACAGATACGCAGTATTTT. The rearrangement joins TRBV2 to TRBJ2-3; 8 positions agree with TRBD2. Trimming at V came to 10 bases and at J to 1 base, leaving 4 bases not matched to a gene. Germline V CDR1 and CDR2: SNHLY, FYNNEI. The CDR3 is made up of 13 amino acids.

CDR3: CASSLDTLAGGPGYEQYF. CDR3 nucleotide sequence: TGTGCCAGCAGCTTAGATACACTAGCGGGAGGGCCTGGATACGAGCAGTACTTC. V is TRBV11-2 and J is TRBJ2-7; 13 bases map to TRBD2. Germline loops: CDR1 SGHAT, CDR2 FQNNGV. This CDR3 comprises 18 residues. V was pared by 0 bases and J by 4 bases, with 9 bases of the junction left unmatched.

The chain carries TRBV11-1 and TRBJ2-7, with no clear D. CDR1 and CDR2 from the germline V gene are SGHAT and FQDESV (reference sequence). The CDR3 extends over 15 amino acids. V lost 2 bases to trimming and J lost 1 base, with 12 bases between them. CDR3 sequence: CASSLQVLPSYEQYF. DNA for the CDR3: TGTGCCAGCAGCTTACAGGTACTGCCATCCTACGAGCAGTACTTC. Full variable domain (missing parts from reference TRBV11-1 and TRBJ2-7): EAEVAQSPRYKITEKSQAVAFWCDPISGHATLYWYRQILGQGPELLVQFQDESVVDDSQLPKDRFSAERLKGVDSTLKIQPAELGDSAMYLCASSLQVLPSYEQYFGPGTRLTVT.

This chain uses TRBV6-1 with TRBJ1-2; weak D call: TRBD1 (5 bases). Germline CDR1 is MNHNS and CDR2 is SASEGT. This CDR3 has 13 residues. V lost 4 bases to trimming and J lost 5 bases, with 11 bases between them. The CDR3 reads CASSGPGIYGYTF. CDR3 bases: TGTGCCAGCAGTGGCCCAGGGATATATGGCTACACCTTC.

The chain couples TRBV18 to TRBJ1-1; D is possibly TRBD1 (5 bases). Germline V CDR1 and CDR2: KGHSH, LQKENI. Trimming stripped 3 bases from V and 4 bases from J, with 15 bases between. The CDR3 totals 15 residues. Here the CDR3 DNA reads TGTGCCAGCTCACCGGCGGTCGGGGCTCGCACTGAAGCTTTCTTT. Residues: CASSPAVGARTEAFF.

This chain uses TRBV7-2 with TRBJ1-5; D is perhaps TRBD1 (5 bases). From germline, CDR1 is SGHTA and CDR2 FQGNSA. V lost 2 bases and J lost 11, with 19 bases in between. The CDR3 spans 15 residues. In DNA form, the CDR3 reads TGTGCCAGCAGCTTATTGGGGACTGGCAATCTGGCCCAGCATTTT. Translation: CASSLLGTGNLAQHF.

V gene TRBV18 combines with J gene TRBJ2-3, with D possibly called TRBD1 or TRBD2 (5 bases each). CDR3 length: 15 residues. Trimming took 4 bases from V and 9 from J, leaving 20 bases between them. Germline CDR1 reads KGHSH; CDR2 reads LQKENI. The CDR3 DNA sequence: TGTGCCAGCTCACTGCCGGGACGGGTGCTCAGGACGCAGTATTTT. Translated, it gives CASSLPGRVLRTQYF.

This clone was seen only once. The genes are TRBV5-1 and TRBJ2-5; possible D gene TRBD2, 6 bases. There are 16 residues in the CDR3. Germline V gene data show CDR1 as SGHRS and CDR2 as YFSETQ. Trimming took off 2 bases at V and 3 bases at J, with 17 bases between the two ends. CDR3 coding DNA: TGCGCCAGCAGCTTCGGCGATGGTAGCGGAAAAGAGACCCAGTACTTC. Amino acids: CASSFGDGSGKETQYF. The complete variable domain, with remaining parts taken from reference TRBV5-1 and TRBJ2-5, reads KAGVTQTPRYLIKTRGQQVTLSCSPISGHRSVSWYQQTPGQGLQFLFEYFSETQRNKGNFPGRFSGRQFSNSRSEMNVSTLELGDSALYLCASSFGDGSGKETQYFGPGTRLLVL.

The chain uses TRBV9 and TRBJ2-2, with D hard to call. Germline V CDR1 and CDR2: SGDLS, YYNGEE. This CDR3 spans 16 amino acids. V was pared by 0 bases and J by 0 bases, with 9 bases between. The CDR3 DNA sequence: TGTGCCAGCAGCGTAGTGGTGGATGCGAACACCGGGGAGCTGTTTTTT. It translates to CASSVVVDANTGELFF.

This chain connects TRBV7-6 to TRBJ2-1; D may be TRBD2 (5 bases). The CDR3 totals 14 residues. In germline, CDR1 is SGHVS, CDR2 FNYEAQ. Trimming removed 4 bases from V and 3 bases from J, with 10 bases in between. The CDR3 bases are TGTGCCAGCAGCTCCGGACTCCTCTACAATGAGCAGTTCTTC. Translation: CASSSGLLYNEQFF.

The CDR3 coding sequence is TGTGCCAGCAAAGCATCGGGGACTAGCTACGAGCAGTACTTC. Its translation is CASKASGTSYEQYF. V usage is TRBV6-4 and J usage is TRBJ2-7; the match to TRBD2 covers 8 bases. The CDR3 consists of 14 residues. Germline V gene lookup returns CDR1 MRHNA and CDR2 SNTAGT. The ends lost 7 bases at V and 3 bases at J; junction bases unmatched: 8.

This clone was found once. The J gene is TRBJ2-7, the V gene TRBV2; D gene uncertain. The CDR3 is 14 amino acids. Germline loops: CDR1 SNHLY, CDR2 FYNNEI. Trimming took 2 bases from V and 0 from J, leaving 8 bases between them. In DNA form, the CDR3 reads TGTGCCAGCAGTGAAACCGCGGTCTCCTACGAGCAGTACTTC. It specifies CASSETAVSYEQYF.

The chain uses TRBV5-1 and TRBJ1-1, with TRBD1 matching 7 bases. Germline loops: CDR1 SGHRS, CDR2 YFSETQ. Unmatched junction bases numbered 11, after V lost 4 bases and J lost 5 bases. The CDR3 loop spans 15 amino acids. The CDR3 bases are TGCGCCAGCAGCCTACCGACCGGGACAGAAACTGAAGCTTTCTTT. Translated, it gives CASSLPTGTETEAFF.

The rearrangement uses TRBV19 and TRBJ2-7, with D possibly TRBD2 on 5 matching bases. Deletions cut 6 bases from V and 6 bases from J, with 15 bases between. The CDR3 sequence is 13 residues long. The germline V gene has CDR1 LNHDA and CDR2 SQIVND (reference sequence). CDR3 residues: CASSGLPRAEQYF. In nucleotides, the CDR3 is TGTGCCAGTAGCGGATTACCGAGGGCCGAGCAGTACTTC.

The table lists this clone with a count of one. This chain links TRBV10-3 with TRBJ2-3, with 10 bases fitting TRBD2. The CDR3 consists of 14 residues. Trimming removed 4 bases from V and 6 bases from J; junction bases left unmatched: 4. CDR1 and CDR2 from the germline V gene are ENHRY and SYGVKD. CDR3 amino acids: CAISALAGADTQYF. DNA of the CDR3: TGTGCCATCAGTGCCCTAGCGGGAGCCGATACGCAGTATTTT.

Concerning this clone itself: The same CDR3 also results from other DNA sequences found in this sample. CDR3 in DNA: TGTGCCACCAGCAGAGACAGGGAAGCTTTCTTT. As protein: CATSRDREAFF. The J gene is TRBJ1-1, the V gene TRBV15; D unresolved. Germline V gene data show CDR1 as LNHNV and CDR2 as YYDKDF (reference sequence). There are 11 residues in the CDR3. The V gene lost 0 bases and the J gene lost 8 bases, with 4 bases spanning the gap.

The chain is built from TRBV7-9 and TRBJ2-7; TRBD1 matches 7 bases. This CDR3 contains 15 residues. J lost 4 bases, V lost 4 bases, and 10 bases had no gene match. The germline CDR1 and CDR2 sequences are SEHNR and FQNEAQ (reference sequence). The CDR3 DNA reads as TGTGCCAGCAGCTCGCCGGGACAGCAAGCTTACGAGCAGTACTTC. This gives the protein CASSSPGQQAYEQYF.

The chain has TRBV5-1 and TRBJ1-4, with TRBD1 as a possible D gene (5 bases). Trimming stripped 8 bases from V and 0 bases from J, with 8 bases between. The germline CDR1 and CDR2 sequences are SGHRS and YFSETQ. The CDR3 is 13 amino acids. Here the CDR3 reads CASRQTTNEKLFF. The DNA for the CDR3 is TGCGCCAGTCGACAGACAACTAATGAAAAACTGTTTTTT.

The chain uses TRBV2 and TRBJ2-5; 10 bases are shared with TRBD2. This CDR3 region has 19 residues. CDR1 is SNHLY and CDR2 is FYNNEI in the germline V gene. V lost 6 bases to trimming and J lost 4 bases; unmatched junction nucleotides: 20. CDR3 loop: CASSQRDSLGWTSGETQYF. The CDR3, as DNA: TGTGCCAGCAGCCAGAGAGATAGCCTCGGGTGGACTAGCGGAGAGACCCAGTACTTC.

V and J are TRBV28 and TRBJ2-7, with 7 bases fitting TRBD1. This CDR3 spans 14 amino acids. The germline V gene has CDR1 MDHEN and CDR2 SYDVKM. With V trimmed by 3 bases and J by 3 bases, 5 bases remained unmatched. CDR3 loop: CASSFRGTNYEQYF. The CDR3 bases are TGTGCCAGCAGTTTCAGGGGGACCAACTACGAGCAGTACTTC.

With regard to this clone: This sample also contains other DNA sequences that code for the same CDR3. The chain is built from TRBV5-1 and TRBJ2-5; no firm D call. The CDR3 sequence is 13 residues long. CDR1 and CDR2 (germline): SGHRS, YFSETQ. V gave up 2 bases and J gave up 2 bases, with 7 bases separating them. In nucleotides, the CDR3 is TGCGCCAGCAGCTTCGGCAGGCAAGAGACCCAGTACTTC. Protein: CASSFGRQETQYF.

The V and J genes are TRBV11-2 and TRBJ1-4; D not resolved. Trimming cost V 5 bases and J 3 bases, with 13 bases left between them. The CDR3 runs 15 residues. Germline CDR1 and CDR2: SGHAT and FQNNGV. Here the CDR3 reads CASSLGLGPNEKLFF. The CDR3 region has the DNA TGTGCCAGCAGCCTAGGATTGGGTCCTAATGAAAAACTGTTTTTT.

The chain carries TRBV7-9 and TRBJ2-7; tentatively, D is TRBD1 or TRBD2 (6 bases each). Germline-derived CDR1 and CDR2 are SEHNR and FQNEAQ (reference sequence). Trimming stripped 2 bases from V and 3 bases from J, with 11 bases between. The CDR3 is made up of 14 amino acids. DNA of the CDR3: TGTGCCAGCAGCTTACGGGGGCGCTACTACGAGCAGTACTTC. It yields the protein CASSLRGRYYEQYF.

Details on this clone: A much larger clone sits a single nucleotide away, making a read error possible. The sample contains more than one DNA sequence encoding this CDR3. The V call is TRBV6-5, the J call TRBJ1-2; the match to TRBD1 covers 7 bases. V lost 5 bases and J lost 5; bases outside the gene matches: 5. CDR3 size: 13 residues. The germline V gene encodes CDR1 MNHEY and CDR2 SVGAGI. The CDR3 sequence: CASSPGTDYGYTF. CDR3 sequence (DNA): TGTGCCAGCAGTCCCGGGACAGATTATGGCTACACCTTC.